This T cell receptor beta chain was captured by sequencing in a study of beta chain features in type 1 diabetes (dated by TCRdb to the late 2010s). About the full investigation: Mean age, gender distribution, total cell number and subset yield did not differ between patients and healthy donors. Regulatory and stem cell-like memory subsets were obtained from only 8 patients and roughly eight healthy donors, while naive and central memory subsets were obtained from all 30 or so donors. A total of about 100,000,000 sorted cells were examined across all samples, and RNA yield correlated strongly with the number of cells per subset. The study compared TCRB repertoires of sorted circulating CD4+ T cell subsets between recently diagnosed type 1 diabetes patients and matched healthy donors.

The paper's findings and limits, for the study overall: PCR may preferentially amplify shorter templates, but because patient and control samples were amplified and corrected together, any resulting skew would affect both groups equally. A moderate but significant shortening of TCRB CDR3 length was observed in type 1 diabetes patients in all four CD4+ subsets. Because cDNA was sequenced instead of genomic DNA, activated cells with high expression could be over-represented, although the groups did not differ in activation or CD3 levels. At VDJ recombination sites, patients with type 1 diabetes made fewer insertions and deleted more nucleotides, a pattern implying thymic rearrangement abnormalities. HLA sub-analyses involved small numbers of individuals, so any influence of HLA type on TCRB rearrangement remained unresolved. The naive, central memory and regulatory TCRB repertoires appeared to resemble one another more closely among patients than among healthy donors.

Each donor gave one peripheral blood draw, roughly 120 mL on average, collected into heparinised tubes. Using a panel that included CD45RO, CCR7, CD25, CD127, CD95 and CD27, naive, central memory, regulatory and stem cell-like memory CD4+ T cells were sorted on a BD FACSAria II. Purity was above 98% for every sorted population. Right away, PBMCs were isolated by Lymphoprep density gradient centrifugation and were stained directly, with no culture step. So that batch effects would be minimized, each experiment stained and sorted samples in pairs, pairing one healthy donor with one patient. The entire amount of isolated RNA was reverse transcribed using the High Capacity cDNA Reverse Transcription Kit, so the sequenced TCRB transcripts were expressed ones. Deep immunoSEQ sequencing was performed on naive, central memory and regulatory T cell samples, with an average of about 3.6 million total reads per sample. After sorted cells were lysed in RLT buffer, RNA was extracted with DNase-treated RNeasy Micro or Mini kits, with the choice depending on cell number. Each cell subset was processed on its own to prevent cross-contamination, while patient and healthy donor samples were processed together. TCRB sequences were amplified from cDNA with the immunoSEQ multiplex PCR, producing 87-bp fragments spanning the CDR3 region. Amplicons were sequenced on the Illumina HiSeq platform. As for the authors' bioinformatics: Synthetic template baselines were used to correct PCR bias computationally, reads within Hamming distance 2 were collapsed, and singletons that could not be merged were discarded. Reads were aligned to IMGT to assign V, D and J genes, CDR3 length, and insertions or deletions at six rearrangement sites. Within each subset, clonotype counts were normalized to sorted cell number, after which true diversity and Gini coefficients were computed with the tcR R package. The overlap coefficient, calculated on TCRB nucleotide sequences, was used to measure repertoire sharing. Out-of-frame TCRB sequences from naive cells were analyzed to stand in for the pre-selection repertoire. What TCRdb holds here is the immuneACCESS table cut down to in-frame rearrangements. Part of the clones is not present; checked against another copy, under half of the missing clones reflect an unresolved V gene, and the others are unexplained. D and trimming come from the DNA, and the V and J calls and clone size come from that table. The sample yields over 650,000 clones; around an eighth were counted once. The ten largest account for 0.03% to 0.045% of the sample.

This clone was found a few times. Its antigen target is currently unknown. Base quality data are lacking; no much larger clone is found one base away. What was sequenced was naive CD4+ T cells from blood. The cell subset or site tag for this specimen amounts to: true naive CD4+ T cells. The TCR sequence derives from a man aged 18 to 29 with type 1 diabetes.

The bases are TGTGCCACCGGTGGGGGGTTTGGGCCCAAAAACATTCAGTACTTC. Translated, it gives CATGGGFGPKNIQYF. The chain is made from TRBV7-2 and TRBJ2-4; the D region possibly corresponds to TRBD2 (6 bases align). The cysteine opens and the phenylalanine closes a CDR3 of 15 amino acids. Of the read, only the CDR3 DNA is kept; its 45 bases are in frame from base 1. V and J are truncated by 10 bases and 2 bases respectively, leaving an intervening sequence of 18 bases. As encoded in the germline V gene, CDR1 is SGHTA while CDR2 is FQGNSA.